The entry that follows covers one T cell receptor beta chain sequence. Antigen: not known. The data derive from a study of T cell repertoires in cytomegalovirus infection. As for the study in general: Based on public TCR beta signatures, there were indications of CMV infection and of a matching HLA type.

Each CDR3 protein is one row after TCRdb ran MiXCR on the reads. Of about 700,000 distinct CDR3 sequences in the sample, 30% to 40% were seen once. Between the trimmed V and J ends, which lost 10 bases and 0 bases, there was a span of 19 bases. The CDR3 has 16 amino acids. This TCR was recovered from a human donor in good health (CMV status not recorded). Some clones in this sample may be carry-over from other donors' samples. This chain connects TRBV12-3 or TRBV12-4 to TRBJ2-1; D gene ambiguous. The material sequenced was cultured PBMCs, taken from culture after CMV antigen stimulation. This chain's CDR3 is CATIPAALSSYNEQFF. CDR3 nucleotide sequence: TGTGCCACCATCCCGGCGGCGTTGAGCTCCTACAATGAGCAGTTCTTC.